Given below is one T cell receptor beta chain in context. Its antigen is still unknown. Per-nucleotide qualities are absent, and no much larger clonotype sits a single base away. The CDR3 regions of human TCRbeta chains were analyzed by immunosequencing. In the source study's methods: TCRs in the repertoires were compared against a reference library of SARS-CoV-2-specific TCRs that had been generated with the MIRA antigen-specificity platform. Breadth was defined as the fraction of unique TCRs that were SARS-CoV-2-associated. Depth was defined as the fraction of total T cells that were SARS-CoV-2-associated. Using the MIRA data, every spike-specific TCR was mapped to the spike region that the TCR reacted to and assigned to either a CD4 or a CD8 class. Log10-transformed breadth and depth values were compared by one-way ANOVA with Sidak's multiple comparisons tests. The immuneACCESS repertoire file appears here via TCRdb, limited to in-frame rearrangements. These files lack a portion of the clones; in checked studies, under half of the deficit traces to unresolved V genes, and the cause of the others is not known. V, J and clone size are taken as reported in that table, and D and trimming were inferred from the DNA itself. The sample records about 160,000 clones, about 91% of which are singletons. The ten most abundant clones make up around 1.8% of the sample.

These data come from a study of T cell responses to AZD1222 COVID-19 vaccine (dated by TCRdb to 2020 to 2022). With respect to the entire study: AZD1222 recipients with second doses at about 4 weeks or about 12 weeks were pooled, because spike-specific TCR depth and breadth did not differ between schedules. TCR sequencing covered more than 230 trial participants: about 210 given two doses of AZD1222 and about 26 given two doses of MenACWY control vaccine. Trial participants were enrolled into age subgroups of 18-55, 56-69 and 70-plus years, which contained around 140, 26 and 57 TCR-sequenced participants, respectively.

Paper-wide results and their limitations: The 56-69-year group was small, and its depth increase did not reach significance, likely because of low power. After two AZD1222 doses, spike-specific TCR breadth and depth were significantly higher than at day 0 and than in MenACWY recipients. Participants were mostly white British, with more females than males. The authors suggested clonal diversity may have been underestimated. Epitopes outside the regions mutated in the B.1.351 and B.1.1.7 variants were reportedly recognized by nearly half of the unique spike-specific TCRs. Conclusions about previously exposed vaccinees are limited because only six or seven AZD1222 recipients were SARS-CoV-2 seropositive at baseline. The vaccine-associated CD4 TCRs covered the entire spike protein, and the dominant responses fell in regions 160-218 and 743-854. Because no samples from the day 14 peak response were available, repertoires could be characterized only after the peak T cell response.

What this sample's time point label stands for: baseline before first vaccination. Vaccinee samples came from UK trials COV001 and COV002, including a single-blind randomized controlled phase 2/3 trial of AZD1222 (ChAdOx1 nCoV-19) in healthy adults. For TCRbeta chain sequencing, PBMC samples were collected from trial participants at day 0 and at day 28 after the second dose. The clonotype was recovered from an adult in good health. Sequenced material: peripheral blood, taken on day 0 of AZD1222 vaccination.

The DNA reads as follows: TGTGCCTGGAGTGCTTCTGGAAACACCATATATTTT. The encoded protein is CAWSASGNTIYF. The rearrangement joined TRBV30 to TRBJ1-3; the D gene cannot be named for sure. At the junction V is shortened by 1 base and J by 1 base, with 2 bases in between. The CDR3 sequence holds 12 residues, the cysteine and phenylalanine included. Only CDR3 DNA remains: 36 bases, in frame from the first base. The germline V gene (reference sequence) supplies CDR1 GTSNPN and CDR2 SVGIG.